This paragraph reports one T cell receptor (beta chain). Germline trimming cut 5 bases from V and 3 bases from J; bases unmatched to any gene: 4. The CDR3 totals 14 residues. CDR1 is SGHDT and CDR2 is YYEEEE in the germline V gene. This sample is drawn from a study of blood T cell repertoires in COVID-19. Whole-study context: Both acute and convalescent COVID-19 samples were obtained from the United States, Italy and Spain. T cells, B-cell-depleted T cells, or PBMCs provided the cDNA or gDNA that served as material.

Original handling: Estimates of nucleated cell counts were drawn from the amplification of reference gene primers. Some clones are missing from TCRdb's copy, which holds only in-frame ones; the method was immunoSEQ multiplex PCR. V, J and clone size are those of that table, while D and trimming were read from the DNA. Counted here are around 100,000 clones, roughly 85% occurring once; the ten biggest clones make up 3% to 3.5%. The sequence came from a man aged 50 or older in a cohort sampled during active COVID-19. Sequencing used peripheral blood. The chain links TRBV5-6 to TRBJ2-7; TRBD1 matches 11 bases. CDR3 nucleotides: TGTGCCAGCAGGGCCGGGACAGGGGGCTACGAGCAGTACTTC. This translates into CASRAGTGGYEQYF.